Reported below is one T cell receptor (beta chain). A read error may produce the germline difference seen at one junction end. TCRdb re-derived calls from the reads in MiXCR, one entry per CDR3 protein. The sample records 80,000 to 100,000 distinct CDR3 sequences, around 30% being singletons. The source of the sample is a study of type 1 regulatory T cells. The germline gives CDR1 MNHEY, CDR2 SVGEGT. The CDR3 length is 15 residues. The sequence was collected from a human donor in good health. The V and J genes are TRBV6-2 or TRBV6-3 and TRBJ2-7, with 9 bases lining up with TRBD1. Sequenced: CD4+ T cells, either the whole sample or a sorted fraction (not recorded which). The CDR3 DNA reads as TGTGCCAGCAGACTAACAGGGGGCGAGTACTACGAGCAGTGCTTC. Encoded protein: CASRLTGGEYYEQCF.